The 19 T cell receptor beta chains given below trace back to one sample, sequenced in a study of blood T cells in healthy people across ages. A sample-barcoded 5' primer and a J-beta primer mix were used in a second PCR of about 6 to 11 cycles. Using its own MiXCR run on the 5' RACE reads, TCRdb lists one record per CDR3 protein. This sample carries approximately 790,000 distinct CDR3 sequences, 60% to 80% of them seen once, and the ten largest clones take around a quarter. Specimen: blood. The receptors were sampled from a man aged 30 to 45 in good health.

This clonotype has more than one count but fewer than ten. J is TRBJ1-6 and V is TRBV28, with a weak D call TRBD1 (5 bases). The CDR3 is 15 residues long. CDR1 and CDR2 (germline): MDHEN, SYDVKM. V lost 8 bases to trimming and J lost 5 bases, with 16 bases between them. The CDR3 sequence is CASEGEDGNNSPLHF. DNA of the CDR3: TGTGCCAGCGAAGGGGAAGACGGCAATAATTCACCCCTCCACTTT.

The table lists this clonotype with a count of one. The CDR3 sequence is CSARVGGRSYNEQFF. The CDR3 bases are TGCAGTGCTAGAGTTGGGGGAAGGTCCTACAATGAGCAGTTCTTC. The V gene is TRBV20-1, the J gene TRBJ2-1; the D gene could be TRBD1 or TRBD2 (5 bases each). Per germline, CDR1 DFQATT and CDR2 SNEGSKA (reference sequence). The CDR3 covers 15 residues. V dropped 1 base and J dropped 1 base, with 11 bases sitting between them.

CDR3 in amino acids: CASRHRDSTDTQYF. The CDR3 bases are TGTGCCAGCAGACACCGGGACAGCACAGATACGCAGTATTTT. The rearrangement joins TRBV12-3 or TRBV12-4 to TRBJ2-3; D may be TRBD1 or TRBD2 (5 bases each). This CDR3 contains 14 residues. Trimming left V 6 bases short and J 0 bases short, with 10 bases between.

The chain is built from TRBV20-1 and TRBJ2-7, with unresolved D. V was cut by 1 base and J by 4 bases, with 11 bases left in between. Germline V gene sequence: CDR1 DFQATT, CDR2 SNEGSKA (reference sequence). CDR3 size: 13 residues. The CDR3 loop reads CSARARTGYEQYF. The DNA for the CDR3 is TGCAGTGCTAGAGCAAGGACGGGTTACGAGCAGTACTTC.

V is TRBV4-3 and J is TRBJ2-5; 9 nucleotides match TRBD2. The DNA end favors TRBJ2-7, so the J call may be wrong. The CDR3 loop spans 15 amino acids. From germline, CDR1 is LGHNA and CDR2 YSLEER. The CDR3 loop reads CASSQGSGGWGEQYF. For the CDR3, the DNA is TGCGCCAGCAGCCAGGGTAGCGGGGGCTGGGGCGAGCAGTACTTC.

The chain is built from TRBV27 and TRBJ2-1; 8 bases are shared with TRBD2. Germline CDR1 reads MNHEY; CDR2 reads SMNVEV (reference sequence). V gave up 4 bases and J gave up 2 bases; unmatched junction bases: 19. The CDR3 runs 20 residues. The CDR3, as DNA: TGTGCCAGCAGTTCCCGTAAGGGACTAGTATCTGTCGTAGCCTACAATGAGCAGTTCTTC. It is translated as CASSSRKGLVSVVAYNEQFF.

This chain joins TRBV28 and TRBJ2-7; the D gene is possibly TRBD1 (7 bases). The V gene lost 10 bases and the J gene lost 5 bases, with 15 bases spanning the gap. This CDR3 region has 12 residues. Germline V gives CDR1 MDHEN, CDR2 SYDVKM. The CDR3 loop is CATTGDSHEQYF. Here the CDR3 DNA reads TGTGCCACAACGGGGGACAGCCACGAGCAGTACTTC.

Only a few counts were recorded for this clonotype. The V gene is TRBV3-1, the J gene TRBJ2-1, with 9 nucleotides matching TRBD2. There are 15 residues in the CDR3. Germline V gives CDR1 LGHDT, CDR2 YNNKEL (reference sequence). V shed 4 bases and J 9 bases; nucleotides not matched to a gene: 10. CDR3 DNA: TGTGCCAGCAGCCTCAGGAGCGGGGGGTCTGGTGAGCAGTTCTTC. This translates into CASSLRSGGSGEQFF.

This chain connects TRBV7-8 to TRBJ2-1; no clear D gene. In germline, CDR1 is SGHVS, CDR2 FQNEAQ. The CDR3 has 15 residues. V dropped 3 bases and J dropped 4 bases, with 13 bases sitting between them. CDR3 amino acids: CASSFSGGQYNEQFF. CDR3 sequence (DNA): TGTGCCAGCAGCTTTTCTGGCGGCCAATACAATGAGCAGTTCTTC.

The chain recombines TRBV6-2 or TRBV6-3 with TRBJ1-1, with TRBD1 matching 7 bases. The CDR3 is 14 residues long. The V segment lost 2 bases and the J segment 6 bases; nucleotides outside the gene matches: 6. Per the germline V gene, CDR1 is MNHEY and CDR2 is SVGEGT. The CDR3 region is CASSYRQGRAEAFF. Here the CDR3 DNA reads TGTGCCAGCAGTTACAGACAGGGAAGGGCTGAAGCTTTCTTT.

The chain employs TRBV19 and TRBJ2-1; the match to TRBD2 covers 14 bases. After removal of 1 base from V and 0 bases from J, the junction contained 2 bases not matched to a gene. Germline CDR1 reads LNHDA; CDR2 reads SQIVND (reference sequence). The length of the CDR3 is 18 residues. The CDR3 DNA reads TGTGCCAGTAGTATAGGGACTAGCGGGGGGCTCTCCTACAATGAGCAGTTCTTC. As protein: CASSIGTSGGLSYNEQFF.

The rearrangement uses TRBV28 and TRBJ2-1, with 9 positions matching TRBD1. The CDR3 has 14 residues. With V trimmed by 7 bases and J by 5 bases, 6 bases remained unmatched. Germline V gene sequence: CDR1 MDHEN, CDR2 SYDVKM. The DNA for the CDR3 is TGTGCCAGCATCGGGGGACAGGGAAACAATGAGCAGTTCTTC. Amino acids: CASIGGQGNNEQFF.

This chain uses TRBV7-3 with TRBJ2-1; the match to TRBD2 covers 15 bases. The V gene end was trimmed by 2 bases and the J gene end by 4 bases; junction bases not matched to a gene: 3. Germline CDR1 is SGHTA and CDR2 is FQGTGA. The CDR3 covers 17 residues. CDR3 nucleotides: TGTGCCAGCAGCTTAGGGACTAGCGGGGGGATGTACAATGAGCAGTTCTTC. Translating gives CASSLGTSGGMYNEQFF.

The V gene is TRBV10-3, the J gene TRBJ1-2; D is unclear. Germline CDR1 and CDR2: ENHRY and SYGVKD. The CDR3 extends over 14 amino acids. Trimming left V 7 bases short and J 8 bases short, with 20 bases between. For the CDR3, the DNA is TGTGCCATCAAGCTACTGACGGAGGAAGGGGGCTACACCTTC. Translating it yields CAIKLLTEEGGYTF.

Only a few counts were recorded for this clonotype. The genes are TRBV4-2 and TRBJ1-2; a possible D gene is TRBD1 (5 bases). Trimming took 4 bases from V and 6 from J, leaving 12 bases between them. The CDR3 length is 13 residues. Germline lookup yields CDR1 LGHNA and CDR2 YNFKEQ. CDR3 DNA sequence: TGTGCCAGCAGCCCCCGGGGGGGGGATGGCTACACCTTC. Its translation: CASSPRGGDGYTF.

The gene calls are TRBV5-1 and TRBJ2-7, with TRBD1 identical over 10 bases. This CDR3 is built from 15 residues. Per the germline V gene, CDR1 is SGHRS and CDR2 is YFSETQ. Germline trimming cut 0 bases from V and 4 bases from J; bases unmatched to any gene: 4. CDR3 coding DNA: TGCGCCAGCAGCTTGGGTGGGACAGGGGTGTACGAGCAGTACTTC. Translation gives CASSLGGTGVYEQYF.

The genes are TRBV10-3 and TRBJ2-7; the D is unclear. CDR1 ENHRY and CDR2 SYGVKD come from the germline V gene. Trimming cost V 3 bases and J 5 bases, with 5 bases left between them. The CDR3 consists of 11 residues. The CDR3 loop is CAISELDEQYF. The CDR3 DNA is TGTGCCATCAGTGAACTGGACGAGCAGTACTTC.

The chain couples TRBV29-1 to TRBJ1-1, with D possibly matching TRBD1 (5 bases). CDR1 is SQVTM, CDR2 ANQGSEA, per germline. CDR3 size: 13 residues. The V end lost 0 bases, the J end lost 10 bases, and 15 bases lay between the germline ends. For the CDR3, the DNA is TGCAGCGTTGAAGATCCAAAGGGGCCCCCAGCTTTCTTT. Protein product: CSVEDPKGPPAFF.

CDR3 bases: TGTGCCAGCAGCCGCATCAGCGGCCCGGACCAAGAGACCCAGTACTTC. It encodes CASSRISGPDQETQYF. This chain joins TRBV28 and TRBJ2-5, with D maybe TRBD2 (5 bases). Trimming stripped 6 bases from V and 0 bases from J, with 17 bases between. CDR1 and CDR2 (germline): MDHEN, SYDVKM. The CDR3 extends over 16 amino acids.